These T cell receptor beta chains were read from a single sample in a study of shared clonotypes between healthy human individuals. TCRdb keeps only in-frame clones here, not all; method: immunoSEQ multiplex PCR. The sample consists of over 850,000 clones, about 80% of them appearing once. Sequenced sample: memory CD4+ T cells from PBMCs. These receptors were obtained from a man between 18 and 29 years old in good health. Some clones in this sample may be carry-over from other donors' samples. Each CDR3 is given with its conserved first and last residue. A D gene is named only where the DNA matches it firmly. Not every row has a clone size; where given, it reads once, few, many or a size class.

v_call	j_call	clone_size	d_call	cdr3_nt	cdr3_aa
TRBV6-5	TRBJ2-5	.	TRBD1	TGTGCCAGCAGTTCGACAGGGGCTTCGAGCCAAGAGACCCAGTACTTC	CASSSTGASSQETQYF
TRBV18	TRBJ2-2	.	.	TGTGCCAGCTCACCTGACCGTGCCACCGGGGAGCTGTTTTTT	CASSPDRATGELFF
TRBV30	TRBJ2-1	.	TRBD2	TGTGCCTGGAGTGGGAGCGGGCGGGAGTTCACCTATGAGCAGTTCTTC	CAWSGSGREFTYEQFF
TRBV10-1	TRBJ2-1	.	.	TGCGCCAGCATCTTCGTGGCCCCCGATCTGCTTGCTGGTGAGCAGTTCTTC	CASIFVAPDLLAGEQFF
TRBV6-4	TRBJ2-1	.	.	TGTGCCAGCAGCCCGGACCCGCAAGGGGGTGAGCAGTTCTTC	CASSPDPQGGEQFF
TRBV11-2	TRBJ1-2	.	.	TGTGCCAGCAGCTTAGGGGGGTGGGGCTCTGGCTACACCTTC	CASSLGGWGSGYTF
TRBV18	TRBJ1-2	.	.	TGTGCCAGCTCAAGAGGGACGGGAGAAACAACTAACTATGGCTACACCTTC	CASSRGTGETTNYGYTF
TRBV9	TRBJ1-2	.	TRBD1	TGTGCCAGCAGCTCACACAGGGGAAACTATGGCTACACCTTC	CASSSHRGNYGYTF
TRBV5-8	TRBJ2-4	.	.	TGTGCCAGCAGCTTGCGGGACTTCGCAACACTAGCCAAAAACATTCAGTACTTC	CASSLRDFATLAKNIQYF
TRBV30	TRBJ2-1	.	.	TGTGCCTGGAGTCCCCTATTACGGGAGCAGTTCTTC	CAWSPLLREQFF
TRBV28	TRBJ2-5	.	.	TGTGCCGCCCGGGACGGCTTTCCTCAAGAGACCCAGTACTTC	CAARDGFPQETQYF
TRBV11-2	TRBJ2-7	.	.	TGTGCCAGCAGCTTACTCAGAAAAATCTACGAGCAGTACTTC	CASSLLRKIYEQYF
TRBV6-5	TRBJ2-3	.	.	TGTGCCAGCTCTACCGTCAGTACGCAGTATTTT	CASSTVSTQYF
TRBV5-1	TRBJ2-7	.	.	TGCGCCAGCAGCTTGAACTTGGCCTACGAGCAGTACTTC	CASSLNLAYEQYF
TRBV5-1	TRBJ1-2	.	.	TGCGCCAGCAGCCCCGTTTCTGGGGGCTATGGCTACACCTTC	CASSPVSGGYGYTF
TRBV5-6	TRBJ2-7	many	.	TGTGCCAGCAGCCGGGGACTCGAGGAGCAGTACTTC	CASSRGLEEQYF
TRBV5-1	TRBJ2-2	.	.	TGCGCCAGCAGAGCGGAGGGGGGAGGCACCGGGGAGCTGTTTTTT	CASRAEGGGTGELFF
TRBV11-2	TRBJ1-4	many	.	TGTGCCAGCAGCTTGTATGGGGGGGGCCTTAATGAAAAACTGTTTTTT	CASSLYGGGLNEKLFF
TRBV6-1	TRBJ2-3	many	TRBD1	TGTGCCAGCAAATGGACAGGGGAACCAGATACGCAGTATTTT	CASKWTGEPDTQYF
TRBV28	TRBJ1-2	.	.	TGTGCCAGCCACCCTACAGGGATTTCTAACTATGGCTACACCTTC	CASHPTGISNYGYTF
TRBV30	TRBJ1-4	.	.	TGTGCCTGGCGTGGAGGGACAGAAAAACTGTTTTTT	CAWRGGTEKLFF
TRBV5-1	TRBJ2-6	.	TRBD1	TGCGCCAGCAGGGTGGGACAGTCCTCTGGGGCCAACGTCCTGACTTTC	CASRVGQSSGANVLTF
TRBV10-1	TRBJ2-7	.	.	TGCGCCAGCAGTGGACAGGTCTACGAGCAGTACTTC	CASSGQVYEQYF
TRBV2	TRBJ1-1	.	.	TGTGCCAGCAGCGCCTCGAGGGACACTGAAGCTTTCTTT	CASSASRDTEAFF
TRBV7-3	TRBJ1-1	.	TRBD1	TGTGCCAGCAGCTTTTACGCGACAGGGGAAGCTTTCTTT	CASSFYATGEAFF
TRBV5-6	TRBJ2-1	.	TRBD1	TGTGCCAGCAGCTTGGGGCAGGGGGCCGGGAGAAGGACCTACAATGAGCAGTTCTTC	CASSLGQGAGRRTYNEQFF
TRBV6-1	TRBJ2-7	.	TRBD1	TGTGCCAGTGGGGGGACAGGGGGCAACTACGAGCAGTACTTC	CASGGTGGNYEQYF
TRBV28	TRBJ1-1	.	.	TGTGCCAGTCAGATCCCGGACAGAGCGAACACTGAAGCTTTCTTT	CASQIPDRANTEAFF
TRBV28	TRBJ2-7	.	TRBD1	TGTGCCAGCAGTTTTGTAGACAGGGGGGTCCACGAGCAGTACTTC	CASSFVDRGVHEQYF
TRBV28	TRBJ2-7	.	.	TGTGCCAGCAGCTTGGCCGGCTACGAGCAGTACTTC	CASSLAGYEQYF
TRBV7-2	TRBJ2-1	once	.	TGTGCCCGCCGCGAGGGGTACAATGAGCAGTTCTTC	CARREGYNEQFF
TRBV7-9	TRBJ2-1	.	.	TGTGCCAGCAGCTTGGAAATTGAGCAGTTCTTC	CASSLEIEQFF
TRBV28	TRBJ1-2	.	TRBD1	TGTGCCAGCAGTTCACAGGGGGTGTTTGGCTACACCTTC	CASSSQGVFGYTF
TRBV9	TRBJ2-5	few	TRBD2	TGTGCCAGCGGCGGGGGGCCCCACCAAGAGACCCAGTACTTC	CASGGGPHQETQYF
TRBV15	TRBJ2-7	.	TRBD2	TGTGCCACCAGCAAAGGGACTAGCGGGAGCTACGAGCAGTACTTC	CATSKGTSGSYEQYF
TRBV28	TRBJ1-1	.	.	TGTGCCACCGCTCGGGGGTTGAACACTGAAGCTTTCTTT	CATARGLNTEAFF
TRBV28	TRBJ1-1	.	.	TGTGCCAGCACCTCTAGCTCCCAGAACACTGAAGCTTTCTTT	CASTSSSQNTEAFF
TRBV27	TRBJ2-1	few	.	TGTGCCAGCAGTTTCCAGAGGGGGGCGGGGAGCTCCTACAATGAGCAGTTCTTC	CASSFQRGAGSSYNEQFF
TRBV9	TRBJ2-1	.	TRBD2	TGTGCCAGCAGCGTATGGTCTAGCGGGAGCCTTTACAATGAGCAGTTCTTC	CASSVWSSGSLYNEQFF
TRBV5-1	TRBJ2-3	.	.	TGCGCCAGCAGACGGACAGTCTCCACAGATACGCAGTATTTT	CASRRTVSTDTQYF
TRBV14	TRBJ1-5	.	.	TGTGCCAGCAGCCGAGGACTGGGTCAGCCCCAGCATTTT	CASSRGLGQPQHF
TRBV28	TRBJ1-5	.	.	TGTGCCAGCAGTTTCTATATGGACAGCCCTCCTTTGCCCCAGCATTTT	CASSFYMDSPPLPQHF
TRBV11-2	TRBJ2-3	once	TRBD2	TGTGCCAGCAGCCCAGGGATACTAGCGGGCCTGGATACGCAGTATTTT	CASSPGILAGLDTQYF
TRBV13	TRBJ2-7	few	TRBD2	TGTGCCAGCCGGAGGCGGGAGGCGCTTTACGAGCAGTACTTC	CASRRREALYEQYF
TRBV7-3	TRBJ2-7	few	TRBD1	TGTGCCAGCAGCCTGGGACAGGAGTACGAGCAGTACTTC	CASSLGQEYEQYF
TRBV27	TRBJ1-4	.	.	TGTGCCAGCAGTTTATCGGCCCCTAATGAAAAACTGTTTTTT	CASSLSAPNEKLFF
TRBV5-4	TRBJ2-7	once	TRBD2	TGTGCCAGCAGCTTGGGGACGAGCGGGAGAATCGGCGAGCAGTACTTC	CASSLGTSGRIGEQYF
TRBV5-1	TRBJ2-1	.	TRBD2	TGCGCCAGCAGCGGATCTGGTGGGACTAGCGAGTACAATGAGCAGTTCTTC	CASSGSGGTSEYNEQFF
TRBV6-6	TRBJ1-5	.	TRBD1	TGTGCCAGCAGTCCGGGGACAGGGTTTCAGCCCCAGCATTTT	CASSPGTGFQPQHF
TRBV9	TRBJ2-7	.	TRBD2	TGTGCCAGCAGCGGGGGAGCGGGAGGGCCCTACGAGCAGTACTTC	CASSGGAGGPYEQYF
TRBV6-6	TRBJ2-2	few	.	TGTGCCAGCACGGGAGGACAGGGAGGGACCGGGGAGCTGTTTTTT	CASTGGQGGTGELFF
TRBV5-6	TRBJ2-3	.	TRBD2	TGTGCCAGCAGAGTTAGGGGTCTAGCGGGATACAAAGATACGCAGTATTTT	CASRVRGLAGYKDTQYF
TRBV2	TRBJ1-4	.	.	TGTGCCAGCAGTGGACACGGCTCTAATGAAAAACTGTTTTTT	CASSGHGSNEKLFF
TRBV5-1	TRBJ2-2	.	TRBD2	TGCGCCAGCAGAACTAGCGGCGTGTTGGGGGAGCTGTTTTTT	CASRTSGVLGELFF
TRBV4-1	TRBJ2-5	.	TRBD2	TGCGCCAGCAGCCCAGGGGAGCGGGAGGGCCTGCGGGAGACCCAGTACTTC	CASSPGEREGLRETQYF